The 3 T cell receptor beta chains in this list originate from one sample, sequenced in a study of blood T cells in healthy people across ages. PCR was performed a second time for about 6 to 11 cycles using a sample-barcoded 5' primer and a J-beta primer mix. TCRdb recomputed calls from the 5' RACE reads with MiXCR, one row per CDR3 protein. The sample records about 1,500,000 distinct CDR3 sequences, 28% being singletons. The specimen was blood. The receptors shown here come from a woman in her 30s in good health.

About this clonotype: An end of the junction does not agree with germline; a read error may underlie this. The CDR3 sequence: CASGLRAGDEQFF. Written as DNA, the CDR3 is TGTGCCAGCGGTTTACGGGCCGGCGATGAGCAGTTCTTC. The chain joins TRBV12-3 or TRBV12-4 to TRBJ2-1; D not certain. This CDR3 has 13 residues.

This clonotype was seen ten or more times. V gene TRBV20-1 combines with J gene TRBJ2-3, with D unresolved. The germline V gene has CDR1 DFQATT and CDR2 SNEGSKA (reference sequence). V lost 5 bases to trimming and J lost 2 bases, with 11 bases between them. This CDR3 has 13 residues. The CDR3 is CSAPPYNTDTQYF. The CDR3 coding sequence is TGCAGTGCTCCCCCTTACAACACAGATACGCAGTATTTT.

The chain employs TRBV15 and TRBJ2-7, with D perhaps matching TRBD1 (6 bases). V lost 5 bases and J lost 0, with 11 bases in between. The CDR3 is 14 residues long. Germline values: CDR1 LNHNV, CDR2 YYDKDF (reference sequence). CDR3: CATSGGHFSYEQYF. DNA for the CDR3: TGTGCCACCAGCGGGGGCCACTTCTCCTACGAGCAGTACTTC.